One T cell receptor (beta chain) is described in this entry. The antigen is not known. This sample is drawn from a study of shared clonotypes between healthy human individuals. Per the germline V gene, CDR1 is MDHEN and CDR2 is SYDVKM. V lost 8 bases and J lost 0, with 14 bases in between. The CDR3 spans 15 residues. Study outcomes and limitations: Only blood samples were collected, and tissue repertoires likely differ.

Original processing notes: ImmunoSEQ yielded junction-only sequences lacking quality scores, so filtering differed. Method: immunoSEQ multiplex PCR; TCRdb's copy keeps in-frame clones and lacks some. The V and J calls and clone size are taken from that table; D and trimming were inferred from the DNA. The sample lists 2 million to 3 million clones; 93% were seen once. The genes are TRBV28 and TRBJ1-5, with no clear D. Sequencing input: naive CD4+ T cells from PBMCs. Documented subset: CD45RA+ positively selected. The TCR comes from a man between 18 and 29 years old in good health. Some clones in this sample may be carry-over from other donors' samples. CDR3 DNA sequence: TGTGCCAGCGAAGTTTCGGGGTCTAGCAATCAGCCCCAGCATTTT. Translating it yields CASEVSGSSNQPQHF. Drawing the rest from reference TRBV28 and TRBJ1-5, the complete variable domain is DVKVTQSSRYLVKRTGEKVFLECVQDMDHENMFWYRQDPGLGLRLIYFSYDVKMKEKGDIPEGYSVSREKKERFSLILESASTNQTSMYLCASEVSGSSNQPQHFGDGTRLSIL.